These T cell receptor beta chains were read from a single sample in a study of blood T cells in healthy people across ages. Via MiXCR, TCRdb re-called the 5' RACE reads, giving one row per CDR3 protein. The top ten hold about 20% of the sample, which has about 730,000 distinct CDR3 sequences, 43% seen once. The sequenced material came from blood. These receptors were obtained from a woman aged 60-75 years in good health. The CDR3 runs from the conserved cysteine through the conserved F or W. D genes are given only for firm matches. Expanded clones are given a class, and other clones once, few, many or no size at all.

D gene,clone size,V gene,J gene,CDR3 protein,CDR3 DNA
TRBD2,few,TRBV27,TRBJ2-1,CASSLTLAGGSYNEQFF,TGTGCCAGCAGTTTAACACTAGCGGGAGGATCCTACAATGAGCAGTTCTTC
TRBD1,few,TRBV12-3/TRBV12-4,TRBJ1-1,CASSLDRDRVTEAFF,TGTGCCAGCAGTTTAGACCGGGACAGGGTAACTGAAGCTTTCTTT
TRBD2,NA,TRBV11-2,TRBJ2-3,CASSWVLGGDDTQYF,TGTGCCAGCAGCTGGGTCCTCGGGGGGGATGATACGCAGTATTTT
NA,NA,TRBV3-1,TRBJ2-2,CASSQWGADTGELFF,TGTGCCAGCAGCCAATGGGGGGCAGACACCGGGGAGCTGTTTTTT
NA,NA,TRBV27,TRBJ2-1,CASSFGQGIGEQFF,TGTGCCAGCAGTTTCGGGCAGGGTATCGGTGAGCAGTTCTTC
NA,few,TRBV2,TRBJ1-1,CASKPPVASTEAFF,TGTGCCAGCAAACCTCCGGTGGCGAGCACTGAAGCTTTCTTT
TRBD1,NA,TRBV7-7,TRBJ2-5,CASSPRQGADETQYF,TGTGCTAGCAGCCCTCGACAGGGGGCGGATGAGACCCAGTACTTC
TRBD1,NA,TRBV11-2,TRBJ1-2,CASSSQTGWNDYGYTF,TGTGCCAGCAGCTCCCAGACAGGGTGGAATGACTATGGCTACACCTTC
NA,NA,TRBV7-6,TRBJ2-1,CASSVSLADEQFF,TGTGCCAGCAGCGTATCACTAGCCGATGAGCAGTTCTTC
NA,few,TRBV10-3,TRBJ1-4,CAISEGQGFEKLFF,TGTGCCATCAGTGAGGGGCAGGGCTTTGAAAAACTGTTTTTT
NA,NA,TRBV7-3,TRBJ2-5,CASSQRVGETQYF,TGTGCCAGCAGTCAAAGGGTGGGAGAGACCCAGTACTTC
NA,NA,TRBV7-9,TRBJ2-7,CASSQGGPGEQYF,TGTGCCAGCAGCCAAGGGGGGCCGGGCGAGCAGTACTTC
NA,few,TRBV29-1,TRBJ2-7,CSVGEGSSYEQYF,TGCAGCGTTGGGGAAGGGAGCTCCTACGAGCAGTACTTC
NA,few,TRBV28,TRBJ1-2,CASSYDRFDGYTF,TGTGCCAGCAGTTACGACAGGTTTGATGGCTACACCTTC
TRBD1,NA,TRBV20-1,TRBJ2-7,CSANGWTGDPRSQYF,TGCAGTGCCAACGGTTGGACAGGGGACCCGAGGTCCCAGTACTTC
TRBD2,few,TRBV25-1,TRBJ2-1,CASSTIGGTSGKVGYNEQFF,TGTGCCAGCAGTACCATAGGGGGGACTAGCGGGAAGGTGGGCTACAATGAGCAGTTCTTC
TRBD1,few,TRBV30,TRBJ1-2,CAWETGGGYTF,TGTGCCTGGGAGACAGGGGGCGGCTACACCTTC
NA,NA,TRBV5-5,TRBJ2-4,CASSAGTIKNIQYF,TGTGCCAGCAGCGCCGGGACGATAAAAAACATTCAGTACTTC
TRBD2,few,TRBV7-9,TRBJ2-1,CASSYGGLAGNEQFF,TGTGCCAGCAGCTACGGGGGACTAGCGGGAAATGAGCAGTTCTTC
NA,NA,TRBV12-3/TRBV12-4,TRBJ2-2,CASSLNGVTGELFF,TGTGCCAGCAGTTTAAACGGAGTTACCGGGGAGCTGTTTTTT
NA,NA,TRBV7-2,TRBJ1-5,CASSPTGIQPQHF,TGTGCCAGCAGCCCAACAGGGATTCAGCCCCAGCATTTT
NA,few,TRBV10-2,TRBJ2-7,CASADPMNYEQYF,TGCGCCAGTGCTGACCCTATGAATTACGAGCAGTACTTC
NA,few,TRBV9,TRBJ2-5,CASSVGGNRQETQYF,TGTGCCAGCAGCGTAGGGGGGAACCGGCAAGAGACCCAGTACTTC
TRBD2,few,TRBV20-1,TRBJ2-7,CSARACGTTYEQYF,TGCAGTGCTAGAGCCTGTGGGACTACCTACGAGCAGTACTTC
NA,NA,TRBV29-1,TRBJ2-7,CSVGVVRSYNEQYF,TGCAGCGTTGGCGTAGTACGTTCCTACAATGAGCAGTACTTC
TRBD1,few,TRBV5-1,TRBJ2-7,CASSYGTGTYYEQYF,TGCGCCAGCAGCTACGGGACAGGAACTTACTACGAGCAGTACTTC
NA,few,TRBV3-1,TRBJ2-5,CASSQVYAFHGTAEETQYF,TGTGCCAGCAGCCAAGTATACGCTTTTCACGGGACGGCCGAAGAGACCCAGTACTTC
TRBD2,few,TRBV20-1,TRBJ2-1,CSAPMPGLAGVSQFF,TGCAGTGCTCCCATGCCGGGACTAGCGGGAGTCTCGCAGTTCTTC
NA,NA,TRBV6-5,TRBJ2-3,CASVGGTDTQYF,TGTGCCAGCGTCGGGGGCACAGATACGCAGTATTTT
TRBD1,NA,TRBV12-3/TRBV12-4,TRBJ1-1,CASIWGRGGSEAFF,TGTGCCAGCATATGGGGCAGGGGGGGCAGTGAAGCTTTCTTT
NA,few,TRBV7-8,TRBJ2-1,CASSLFRANEQFF,TGTGCCAGCAGCTTATTCAGGGCTAATGAGCAGTTCTTC
TRBD1,many,TRBV4-2,TRBJ2-7,CASSQSSGQDYEQYF,TGTGCCAGCAGCCAGAGCTCGGGACAGGATTACGAGCAGTACTTC
NA,NA,TRBV5-6,TRBJ2-5,CASSFVDGGGETQYF,TGTGCCAGCAGCTTTGTCGACGGCGGAGGAGAGACCCAGTACTTC
NA,few,TRBV3-1,TRBJ2-4,CASSQERLAGLNIQYF,TGTGCCAGCAGCCAAGAGAGGCTAGCAGGACTAAACATTCAGTACTTC
TRBD2,NA,TRBV4-2,TRBJ2-3,CASSPASGGAGDTQYF,TGTGCCAGCAGCCCTGCTAGCGGGGGGGCCGGAGATACGCAGTATTTT
TRBD1,few,TRBV28,TRBJ1-5,CASSSGTGENQPQHF,TGTGCCAGCAGCTCCGGGACAGGGGAGAATCAGCCCCAGCATTTT
TRBD2,few,TRBV7-2,TRBJ2-5,CASSPTGGFQETQYF,TGTGCCAGCAGCCCCACGGGGGGATTCCAAGAGACCCAGTACTTC
NA,few,TRBV12-3/TRBV12-4,TRBJ2-7,CASTPGFSYEQYF,TGTGCCAGCACTCCGGGATTCTCCTACGAGCAGTACTTC
TRBD1,few,TRBV5-6,TRBJ2-4,CASNQQGLLAKNIQYF,TGTGCCAGCAACCAACAGGGGCTTTTAGCCAAAAACATTCAGTACTTC
TRBD1,NA,TRBV6-6,TRBJ2-5,CASSTPGQGAQYF,TGTGCCAGCAGTACCCCGGGACAGGGTGCCCAGTACTTC
TRBD1,NA,TRBV20-1,TRBJ1-5,CSARVYNQGQGAWGNQPQHF,TGCAGTGCTAGAGTGTATAATCAGGGACAGGGGGCGTGGGGCAATCAGCCCCAGCATTTT
NA,NA,TRBV6-5,TRBJ2-6,CASSWVGALSGANVLTF,TGTGCCAGCAGTTGGGTAGGTGCCCTCTCTGGGGCCAACGTCCTGACTTTC
TRBD1,NA,TRBV29-1,TRBJ2-7,CSVGITDRVSAYEQYF,TGCAGCGTTGGGATAACAGACAGGGTTTCAGCCTACGAGCAGTACTTC
TRBD2,NA,TRBV20-1,TRBJ2-3,CSAQRGAGAGTDTQYF,TGCAGTGCTCAACGGGGAGCGGGGGCGGGCACAGATACGCAGTATTTT
NA,few,TRBV21-1,TRBJ2-7,CASSKAEGRQAGYEQYF,TGTGCCAGCAGCAAAGCTGAGGGACGACAGGCGGGCTACGAGCAGTACTTC
NA,NA,TRBV29-1,TRBJ2-5,CSVGVRGGETQYF,TGCAGCGTTGGTGTCCGGGGAGGAGAGACCCAGTACTTC
TRBD2,once,TRBV10-1,TRBJ2-1,CASNESGGPGYNEQFF,TGCGCCAGCAATGAGTCGGGGGGGCCCGGCTACAATGAGCAGTTCTTC
NA,NA,TRBV7-8,TRBJ2-5,CASSLEYETQYF,TGTGCCAGCAGCTTGGAGTACGAGACCCAGTACTTC
TRBD2,NA,TRBV15,TRBJ2-1,CATSRLAGGSYNEQFF,TGTGCCACCAGCAGGCTAGCGGGCGGCTCCTACAATGAGCAGTTCTTC
NA,many,TRBV29-1,TRBJ2-5,CSLRVTGETQYF,TGCAGCCTCAGGGTTACGGGAGAGACCCAGTACTTC
NA,few,TRBV12-3/TRBV12-4,TRBJ1-4,CASSPVAPTNEKLFF,TGTGCCAGCAGTCCTGTCGCCCCAACTAATGAAAAACTGTTTTTT
TRBD2,NA,TRBV20-1,TRBJ2-7,CSAPRPGTSSYEQYF,TGCAGTGCCCCTCGACCGGGGACTAGCTCCTACGAGCAGTACTTC
NA,few,TRBV13,TRBJ1-6,CASSRGGQGLTLHF,TGTGCCAGCAGCCGGGGCGGGCAGGGACTCACCCTCCACTTT
TRBD1,NA,TRBV7-2,TRBJ1-5,CASSLWAGGINQPQHF,TGTGCCAGCAGCTTATGGGCAGGGGGGATTAATCAGCCCCAGCATTTT
NA,NA,TRBV29-1,TRBJ2-7,CSVEEVGAGYEQYF,TGCAGCGTTGAAGAGGTAGGGGCTGGCTACGAGCAGTACTTC
NA,NA,TRBV20-1,TRBJ2-1,CSARDQAWVGSEQFF,TGCAGTGCTAGAGATCAGGCTTGGGTTGGAAGTGAGCAGTTCTTC
NA,NA,TRBV10-3,TRBJ2-5,CAISWGAEQETQYF,TGTGCCATCAGTTGGGGGGCAGAACAAGAGACCCAGTACTTC
NA,few,TRBV6-6,TRBJ1-5,CASSLGQGWTEPQHF,TGTGCCAGCAGCCTCGGGCAGGGGTGGACAGAGCCCCAGCATTTT
NA,NA,TRBV19,TRBJ2-1,CASSIGLVLNEQFF,TGTGCCAGTAGTATAGGGCTAGTATTGAATGAGCAGTTCTTC
TRBD2,few,TRBV12-5,TRBJ2-7,CASGFQRREGYNEQYF,TGTGCTAGTGGTTTTCAGCGACGGGAGGGGTACAATGAGCAGTACTTC